The T cell receptor beta chain described here comes from a study of OX40 agonist ivuxolimab in advanced cancers. Study as a whole: The group had a mean age of about 64 years, ranged from about 20 to 79, and was just under 85% male.

CDR1 is MNHEY and CDR2 is SMNVEV in the germline V gene (reference sequence). Trimming took 4 bases from V and 10 from J, leaving 14 bases between them. The length of the CDR3 is 13 residues. Of note for this clone: The antigen remains undetermined.

General observations from the study: CD4+ and CD8+ T cells in blood underwent clonal expansion by week 6 at 0.1 to 3.0 mg/kg.

Generated by immunoSEQ multiplex PCR, the TCRdb table keeps only in-frame clones and is missing some. The sample records around 74,000 clones, roughly 85% being singletons. This clonotype was sampled from an adult with an advanced solid tumor such as melanoma, head and neck, liver or kidney cancer. The V and J genes are TRBV27 and TRBJ1-5, with D unresolved. The source was CD4+ or CD8+ T cells sorted from blood, collected in a trial of the OX40 agonist ivuxolimab. CDR3 sequence reads: CASSSSSRGPQHF. CDR3 in DNA: TGTGCCAGCAGTTCATCCAGTCGGGGTCCCCAGCATTTT.